Sequencing of this T cell receptor (beta chain) was carried out in a study of control samples from healthy donors and cancer patients. Sequenced by immunoSEQ multiplex PCR; TCRdb stores in-frame clones only, minus some. The table records around 120,000 clones, 85% to 90% of them present only once. The CDR3 runs 12 residues. Per the germline V gene, CDR1 is SGHKS and CDR2 is YYEKEE (reference sequence). V was clipped by 0 bases and J by 4 bases, with 5 bases between them. The genes are TRBV5-5 and TRBJ2-7; D uncertain. The sequencing input was PBMCs. The origin of this receptor is a woman aged 45-65 years with colorectal cancer. In DNA, the CDR3 is TGTGCCAGCAGCTTGGATACGTACGAGCAGTACTTC. This codes for CASSLDTYEQYF.